A selection of T cell receptor beta chains follows, all from one sample in a study of T cell responses to AZD1222 COVID-19 vaccine. Some clones are missing from TCRdb's copy, which holds only in-frame ones; the method was immunoSEQ multiplex PCR. The sample shows more than 150,000 clones, around 87% of them seen only once. Sequenced material: peripheral blood, taken 28 days after the second AZD1222 dose. The source of these receptors is an adult who received the AZD1222 COVID-19 vaccine. The CDR3 runs from the conserved cysteine through the conserved F or W. The D gene is left open where the match is weak. Expanded clones are given a class, and other clones once, few, many or no size at all.

v_call,j_call,clone_size,d_call,cdr3_aa,cdr3_nt
TRBV6-5,TRBJ1-3,.,.,CASSYLAGGNTIYF,TGTGCCAGCAGTTACTTGGCAGGTGGAAACACCATATATTTT
TRBV11-1,TRBJ1-1,.,.,CASSSGPYRGTEAFF,TGTGCCAGCAGCAGCGGGCCCTACCGAGGAACTGAAGCTTTCTTT
TRBV18,TRBJ1-4,.,.,CASSSQQEYNEKLFF,TGTGCCAGCTCATCCCAACAGGAGTATAATGAAAAACTGTTTTTT
TRBV6-5,TRBJ1-3,.,.,CASTAWSSGNTIYF,TGTGCCAGCACCGCGTGGAGCTCTGGAAACACCATATATTTT
TRBV7-3,TRBJ2-2,.,TRBD2,CASSSRTSGITGELFF,TGTGCCAGCAGCTCCCGGACTAGCGGGATCACCGGGGAGCTGTTTTTT
TRBV19,TRBJ1-2,.,TRBD1,CASSIAPGGYGYTF,TGTGCCAGTAGTATAGCCCCAGGGGGCTATGGCTACACCTTC
TRBV19,TRBJ2-5,few,TRBD2,CASSIRGGRETQYF,TGTGCCAGTAGTATTCGCGGGGGGCGCGAGACCCAGTACTTC
TRBV10-3,TRBJ2-2,.,TRBD2,CAISDATSGSGELFF,TGTGCCATCAGTGATGCGACTAGCGGGAGCGGGGAGCTGTTTTTT
TRBV5-1,TRBJ2-3,.,TRBD1,CASSLGTGGGTDTQYF,TGCGCCAGCAGCTTGGGAACAGGGGGTGGCACAGATACGCAGTATTTT
TRBV19,TRBJ2-7,.,.,CASTPSAGPYEQYF,TGTGCCAGTACCCCGTCGGCGGGCCCCTACGAGCAGTACTTC
TRBV9,TRBJ2-3,.,TRBD2,CASSVGGGGRAKDTQYF,TGTGCCAGCAGCGTAGGAGGAGGCGGGAGGGCTAAAGATACGCAGTATTTT
TRBV2,TRBJ2-2,.,.,CASSEVGTGNTGELFF,TGTGCCAGCAGTGAAGTCGGTACAGGGAACACCGGGGAGCTGTTTTTT
TRBV12-3/TRBV12-4,TRBJ2-1,.,.,CASRGTYNEQFF,TGTGCCAGCAGGGGGACTTACAATGAGCAGTTCTTC
TRBV7-9,TRBJ2-2,.,.,CASSQDLLTTGELFF,TGTGCCAGCAGCCAGGACTTACTTACCACCGGGGAGCTGTTTTTT
TRBV5-1,TRBJ2-1,.,TRBD2,CASSSTLAGGNFYNEQFF,TGCGCCAGCAGCTCGACACTAGCGGGAGGAAACTTTTACAATGAGCAGTTCTTC
TRBV2,TRBJ1-6,many,TRBD1,CASVATGGANSPLHF,TGTGCCAGCGTAGCGACAGGGGGCGCGAATTCACCCCTCCACTTT
TRBV6-2/TRBV6-3,TRBJ1-5,.,TRBD1,CASSYESGGAGNQPQHF,TGTGCCAGCAGTTACGAATCAGGGGGAGCGGGCAATCAGCCCCAGCATTTT